This T cell receptor (beta chain) was retrieved from a study of PD-1 blockade in mismatch repair-deficient tumors. Study at large: Enrolled about 2013-2016, patients had progressing, pretreated mismatch repair-deficient cancers of about twelve types.

The CDR3 has 13 amino acids. Germline lookup yields CDR1 MNHNS and CDR2 SASEGT. Germline trimming cut 6 bases from V and 4 bases from J; bases unmatched to any gene: 4. PCR or immunohistochemistry showed mismatch repair deficiency in every enrolled patient. The TCR-sequenced patients were a few responders to pembrolizumab. Assay: immunoSEQ multiplex PCR; the TCRdb copy retains only in-frame clones and omits some. This sample has over 100,000 clones, with roughly 80% found just once. Study conclusions and caveats: Rapid post-treatment expansion, then contraction, generally preceding radiologic response, marked tumor-resident clones.

Comment on this clone: Its target is unknown.

This clonotype originated in an adult with mismatch repair-deficient cancer. This specimen consisted of peripheral blood, obtained around 60 weeks after starting pembrolizumab. The J gene is TRBJ2-7, the V gene TRBV6-1; TRBD2 matches at 9 bases. CDR3 loop: CASSPSGKYEQYF. The CDR3 DNA sequence: TGTGCCAGCAGCCCTAGCGGGAAGTACGAGCAGTACTTC.